Listed below are T cell receptor beta chains from one sample, sequenced in a study of regulatory T cells in long-lasting Graves disease. TCRdb re-called the multiplex PCR reads with MiXCR, one entry per CDR3 protein. In the table there are approximately 270,000 distinct CDR3 sequences, 18% of which are singletons. These data also featured in a second study, about T cells in Graves' hyperthyroidism and ophthalmopathy.

The material was peripheral blood mononuclear cells (PBMCs), obtained at new diagnosis, from a patient treated with antithyroid drugs. The receptors here all came from a young woman with Graves disease. Both conserved end residues are part of each CDR3.

v_call: TRBV10-1
j_call: TRBJ2-1
cdr3_aa: CASSDGLAGDNEQFF

v_call: TRBV7-2
j_call: TRBJ1-2
cdr3_aa: CASSSDRERPDYTF

v_call: TRBV12-3/TRBV12-4
j_call: TRBJ1-4
cdr3_aa: CASSQGRGEKLFF

v_call: TRBV7-8
j_call: TRBJ2-5
cdr3_aa: CASSPQGMGETQYF

v_call: TRBV19
j_call: TRBJ1-5
cdr3_aa: CASWGGGGHQPQHF

v_call: TRBV7-9
j_call: TRBJ1-4
cdr3_aa: CASSPGQSNEKLFF

v_call: TRBV6-1
j_call: TRBJ2-6
cdr3_aa: CASSRTGSGANVLTF

v_call: TRBV18
j_call: TRBJ1-5
cdr3_aa: CASSPPSSRPQHF

v_call: TRBV7-2
j_call: TRBJ2-7
cdr3_aa: CASSLDPGHSYEQYF

v_call: TRBV7-2
j_call: TRBJ1-2
cdr3_aa: CASSFTGAGITPNYGYTF

v_call: TRBV7-2
j_call: TRBJ1-1
cdr3_aa: CASSLYGRGLNTEAFF

v_call: TRBV5-6
j_call: TRBJ1-1
cdr3_aa: CASSPFLKGQATEAFF

v_call: TRBV20-1
j_call: TRBJ1-5
cdr3_aa: CSAPAGGANQPQHF